This T cell receptor beta chain was identified in a study of beta chain features in type 1 diabetes (dated by TCRdb to 2017 to 2018). Concerning the study at large: No differences in mean age, gender distribution, total cell number or subset yield were found between patients and healthy donors. A total of approximately 110,000,000 sorted cells were examined across all samples, and a strong correlation was observed between cell number per subset and RNA yield. In the study, TCRB repertoires of sorted circulating CD4+ T cell subsets from recently diagnosed type 1 diabetes patients were compared with those of matched healthy donors. Regulatory and stem cell-like memory subsets were isolated from only 8 patients and about eight healthy donors, whereas naive and central memory subsets came from all 30 or so donors.

Each donor gave one peripheral blood draw, about 110 mL on average, collected into heparinised tubes. Naive, central memory, regulatory and stem cell-like memory CD4+ T cells were sorted on a BD FACSAria II using a panel including CD45RO, CCR7, CD25, CD127, CD95 and CD27. Purity was above 95% for every sorted population. PBMCs were separated immediately by Lymphoprep density gradient centrifugation and were stained directly, without being cultured. So that batch effects would be minimized, each experiment stained and sorted samples in pairs, pairing one healthy donor with one patient. The entire amount of isolated RNA was reverse transcribed using the High Capacity cDNA Reverse Transcription Kit, so the sequenced TCRB transcripts were expressed ones. Deep immunoSEQ sequencing was performed on naive, central memory and regulatory T cell samples, with an average of about 3.6 million total reads per sample. Sorted cells were lysed in RLT buffer, and RNA was extracted using DNase-treated RNeasy Micro or Mini kits according to cell number. Each cell subset was processed on its own to prevent cross-contamination, while patient and healthy donor samples were processed together. Using the immunoSEQ multiplex PCR, TCRB sequences were amplified from cDNA into 87-bp fragments spanning the CDR3 region. Sequencing of the amplicons was performed on the Illumina HiSeq platform. In the original analysis: PCR bias was corrected computationally using synthetic template baselines, and reads within Hamming distance 2 were collapsed, with unmergeable singletons discarded. Reads were aligned to IMGT to assign V, D and J genes, CDR3 length, and insertions or deletions at six rearrangement sites. Within each subset, clonotype counts were normalized to the number of sorted cells before true diversity and Gini coefficients were calculated with the tcR R package. Repertoire sharing was quantified using the overlap coefficient calculated on TCRB nucleotide sequences. As a proxy for the pre-selection repertoire, out-of-frame TCRB sequences from naive cells were analyzed. The immuneACCESS repertoire file appears here via TCRdb, limited to in-frame rearrangements. These files lack a portion of the clones; in checked studies, under half of the deficit traces to unresolved V genes, and the cause of the others is not known. The V and J calls and clone size were taken over from that table, and D and trimming were inferred from the DNA. The sample table records hundreds of thousands of clones; approximately 28% of these occur just once. The ten largest clones represent around 0.065% of the sample.

On this clone: Its binding antigen is unknown. Base qualities are not at hand, and no much larger clone is one base apart.

Overall study results and their limits: Naive, central memory and regulatory TCRB repertoires appeared more similar among patients than among healthy donors. Because cDNA was sequenced instead of genomic DNA, highly expressing activated cells could be over-represented, though the groups showed no difference in activation or CD3 levels. PCR might favor shorter templates, but patient and control samples were amplified and corrected together, so any skew would affect both groups equally. Type 1 diabetes patients showed a moderate but significant shortening of TCRB CDR3 length in all four CD4+ subsets. Fewer insertions and more nucleotide deletions at VDJ recombination sites were observed in patients with type 1 diabetes, implying thymic rearrangement abnormalities. Because the HLA sub-analyses included only small numbers of individuals, any influence of HLA type on TCRB rearrangement was left unresolved.

V and J lose 0 bases and 3 bases, and a span of 12 bases separates them. The germline V gene provides CDR1 SGDLS and CDR2 YYNGEE. From cysteine to phenylalanine, the CDR3 is 15 amino acids long. Solely the CDR3 DNA is kept, with 45 bases framed from the first base. The sequenced sample consisted of naive CD4+ T cells from blood. This specimen's cell subset or site label, per the study, means: true naive CD4+ T cells. This clonotype originated in a young man in good health. The chain uses TRBV9 and TRBJ2-5, with the D gene too uncertain to name. The CDR3 protein is CASSVEGATEETQYF. Read as DNA, the sequence is TGTGCCAGCAGCGTAGAGGGTGCGACCGAAGAGACCCAGTACTTC.